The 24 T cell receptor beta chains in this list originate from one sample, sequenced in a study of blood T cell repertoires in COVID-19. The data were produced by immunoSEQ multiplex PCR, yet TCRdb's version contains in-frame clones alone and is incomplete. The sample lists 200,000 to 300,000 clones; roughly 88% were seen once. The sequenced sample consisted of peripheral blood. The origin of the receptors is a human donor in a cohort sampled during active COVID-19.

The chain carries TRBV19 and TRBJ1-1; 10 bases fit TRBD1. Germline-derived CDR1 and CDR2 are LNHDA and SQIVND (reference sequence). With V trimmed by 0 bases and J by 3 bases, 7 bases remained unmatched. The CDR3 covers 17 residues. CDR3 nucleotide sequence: TGTGCCAGTAGTATAGATCGGGACAGGGGAGGATACACTGAAGCTTTCTTT. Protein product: CASSIDRDRGGYTEAFF. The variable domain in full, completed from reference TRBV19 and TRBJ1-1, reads DGGITQSPKYLFRKEGQNVTLSCEQNLNHDAMYWYRQDPGQGLRLIYYSQIVNDFQKGDIAEGYSVSREKKESFPLTVTSAQKNPTAFYLCASSIDRDRGGYTEAFFGQGTRLTVV.

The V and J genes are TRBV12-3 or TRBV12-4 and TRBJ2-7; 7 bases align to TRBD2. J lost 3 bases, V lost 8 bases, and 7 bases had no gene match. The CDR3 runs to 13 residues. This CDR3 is CASGRGAGYEQYF. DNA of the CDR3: TGTGCCAGCGGGAGGGGAGCGGGCTACGAGCAGTACTTC.

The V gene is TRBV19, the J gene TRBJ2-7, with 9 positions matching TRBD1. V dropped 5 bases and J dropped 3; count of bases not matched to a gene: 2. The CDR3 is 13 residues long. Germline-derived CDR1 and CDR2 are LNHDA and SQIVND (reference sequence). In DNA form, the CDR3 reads TGTGCCAGTAGTGTGACAGGGGGCTACGAGCAGTACTTC. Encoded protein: CASSVTGGYEQYF.

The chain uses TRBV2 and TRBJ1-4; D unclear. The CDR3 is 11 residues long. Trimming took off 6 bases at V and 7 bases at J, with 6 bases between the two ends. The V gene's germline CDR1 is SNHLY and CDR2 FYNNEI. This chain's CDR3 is CASRGSEKLFF. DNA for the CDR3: TGTGCCAGCAGAGGGAGTGAAAAACTGTTTTTT.

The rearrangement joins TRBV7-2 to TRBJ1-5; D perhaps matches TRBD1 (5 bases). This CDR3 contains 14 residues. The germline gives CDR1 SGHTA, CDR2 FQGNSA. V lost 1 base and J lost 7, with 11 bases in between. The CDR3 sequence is CASSLGGTAQPQHF. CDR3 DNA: TGTGCCAGCAGCTTAGGGGGCACCGCCCAGCCCCAGCATTTT.

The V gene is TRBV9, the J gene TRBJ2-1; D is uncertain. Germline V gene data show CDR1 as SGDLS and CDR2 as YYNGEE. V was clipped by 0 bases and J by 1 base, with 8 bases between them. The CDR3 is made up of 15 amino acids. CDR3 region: CASSVESLSYNEQFF. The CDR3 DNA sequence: TGTGCCAGCAGCGTAGAGAGCCTTTCCTACAATGAGCAGTTCTTC.

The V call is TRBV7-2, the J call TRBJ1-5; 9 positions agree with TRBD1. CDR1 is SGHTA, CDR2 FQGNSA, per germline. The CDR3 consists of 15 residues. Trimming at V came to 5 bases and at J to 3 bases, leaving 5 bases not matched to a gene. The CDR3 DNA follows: TGTGCCAGCAGCATCGACAGGGGGGTCAATCAGCCCCAGCATTTT. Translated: CASSIDRGVNQPQHF.

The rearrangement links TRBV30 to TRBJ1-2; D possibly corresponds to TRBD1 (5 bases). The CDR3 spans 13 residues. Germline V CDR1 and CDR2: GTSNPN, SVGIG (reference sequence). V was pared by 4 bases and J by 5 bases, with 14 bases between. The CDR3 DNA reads TGTGCCTGGATGGAGGGACGCACATATGGCTACACCTTC. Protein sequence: CAWMEGRTYGYTF.

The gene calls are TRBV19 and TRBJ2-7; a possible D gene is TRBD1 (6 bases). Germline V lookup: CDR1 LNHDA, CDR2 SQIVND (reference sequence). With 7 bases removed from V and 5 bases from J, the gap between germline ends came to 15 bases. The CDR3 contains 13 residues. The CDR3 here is CASTMGRGDEQYF. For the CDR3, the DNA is TGTGCCAGTACCATGGGCAGGGGTGACGAGCAGTACTTC.

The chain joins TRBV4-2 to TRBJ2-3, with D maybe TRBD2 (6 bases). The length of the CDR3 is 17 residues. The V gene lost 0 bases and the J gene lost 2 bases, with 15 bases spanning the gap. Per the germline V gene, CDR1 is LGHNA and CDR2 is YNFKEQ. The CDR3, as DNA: TGTGCCAGCAGCCAAGAGCGGAGTGGGGACTTCACAGATACGCAGTATTTT. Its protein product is CASSQERSGDFTDTQYF.

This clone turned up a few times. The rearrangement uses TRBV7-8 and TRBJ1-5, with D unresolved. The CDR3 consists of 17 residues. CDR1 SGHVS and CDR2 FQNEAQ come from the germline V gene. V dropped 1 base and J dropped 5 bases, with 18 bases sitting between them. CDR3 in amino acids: CASSLGEGGLSHQPQHF. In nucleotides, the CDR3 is TGTGCCAGCAGCTTAGGGGAGGGTGGGCTTAGTCATCAGCCCCAGCATTTT.

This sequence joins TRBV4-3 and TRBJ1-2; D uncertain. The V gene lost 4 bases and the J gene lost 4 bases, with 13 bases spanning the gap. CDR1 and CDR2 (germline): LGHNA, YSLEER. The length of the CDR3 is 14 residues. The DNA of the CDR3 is TGCGCCAGCAGCCCGACACCCCTGAGCTATGGCTACACCTTC. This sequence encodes CASSPTPLSYGYTF.

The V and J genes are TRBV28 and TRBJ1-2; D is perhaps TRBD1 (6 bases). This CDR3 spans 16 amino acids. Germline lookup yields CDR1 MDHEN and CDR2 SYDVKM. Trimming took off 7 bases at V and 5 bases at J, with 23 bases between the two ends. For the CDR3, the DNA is TGTGCCAGCACCAAACCGGGTGGGGGCGCTGGGTATGGCTACACCTTC. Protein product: CASTKPGGGAGYGYTF.

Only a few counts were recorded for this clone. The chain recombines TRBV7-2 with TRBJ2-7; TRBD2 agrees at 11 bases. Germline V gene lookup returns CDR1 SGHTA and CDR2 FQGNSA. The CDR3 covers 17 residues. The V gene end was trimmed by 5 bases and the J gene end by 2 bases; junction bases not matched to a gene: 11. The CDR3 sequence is CASSRGQLAGVTYEQYF. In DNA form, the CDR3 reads TGTGCCAGCAGCCGGGGGCAACTAGCGGGAGTCACCTACGAGCAGTACTTC.

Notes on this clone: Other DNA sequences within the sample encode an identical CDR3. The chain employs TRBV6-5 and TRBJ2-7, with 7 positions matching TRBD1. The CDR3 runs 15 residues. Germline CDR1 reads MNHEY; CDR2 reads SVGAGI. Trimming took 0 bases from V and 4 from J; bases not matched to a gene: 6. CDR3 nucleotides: TGTGCCAGCAGTTACTCTGTCAGGGGGTCTTACGAGCAGTACTTC. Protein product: CASSYSVRGSYEQYF.

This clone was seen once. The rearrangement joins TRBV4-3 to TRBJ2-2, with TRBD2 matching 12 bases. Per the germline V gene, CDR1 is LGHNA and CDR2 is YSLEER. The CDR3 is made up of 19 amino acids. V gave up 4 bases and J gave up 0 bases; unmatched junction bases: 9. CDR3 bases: TGCGCCAGCAGCCTCAGACTGACTAGCGGGAGAGCGAACACCGGGGAGCTGTTTTTT. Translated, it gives CASSLRLTSGRANTGELFF.

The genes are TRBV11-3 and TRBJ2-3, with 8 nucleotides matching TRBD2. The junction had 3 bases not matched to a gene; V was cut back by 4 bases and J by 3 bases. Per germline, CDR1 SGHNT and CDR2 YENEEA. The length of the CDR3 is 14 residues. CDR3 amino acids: CASSWSGGTDTQYF. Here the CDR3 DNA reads TGTGCCAGCAGCTGGAGCGGGGGTACAGATACGCAGTATTTT.

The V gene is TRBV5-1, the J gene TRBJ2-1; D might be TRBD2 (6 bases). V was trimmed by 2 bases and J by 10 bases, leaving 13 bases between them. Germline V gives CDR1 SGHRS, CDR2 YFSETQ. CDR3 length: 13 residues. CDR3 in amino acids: CASSFTGVNEQFF. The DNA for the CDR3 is TGCGCCAGCAGCTTCACGGGAGTAAACGAGCAGTTCTTC.

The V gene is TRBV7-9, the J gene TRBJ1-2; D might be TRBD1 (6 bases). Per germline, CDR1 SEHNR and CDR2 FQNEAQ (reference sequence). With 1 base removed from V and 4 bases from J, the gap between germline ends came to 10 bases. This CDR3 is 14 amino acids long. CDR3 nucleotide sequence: TGTGCCAGCAGCTTAGTGGCAGGGGTCTATGGCTACACCTTC. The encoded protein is CASSLVAGVYGYTF.

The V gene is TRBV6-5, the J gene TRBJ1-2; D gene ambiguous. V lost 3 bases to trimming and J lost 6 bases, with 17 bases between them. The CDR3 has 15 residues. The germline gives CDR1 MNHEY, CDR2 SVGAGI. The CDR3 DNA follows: TGTGCCAGCAGTTATGGCCGTAGGGCGGGGAATGGCTACACCTTC. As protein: CASSYGRRAGNGYTF.

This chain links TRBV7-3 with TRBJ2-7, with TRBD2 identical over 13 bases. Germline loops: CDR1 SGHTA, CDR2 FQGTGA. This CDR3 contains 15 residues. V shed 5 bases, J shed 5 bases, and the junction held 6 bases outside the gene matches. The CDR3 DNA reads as TGTGCCAGCAGCCGAGGGACTAGCGGGATCCACGAGCAGTACTTC. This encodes CASSRGTSGIHEQYF.

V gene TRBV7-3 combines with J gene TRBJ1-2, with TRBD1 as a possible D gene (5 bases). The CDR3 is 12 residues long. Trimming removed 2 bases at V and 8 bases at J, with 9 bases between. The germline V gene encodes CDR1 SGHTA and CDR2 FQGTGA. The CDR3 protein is CASSLDSAGYTF. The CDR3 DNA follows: TGTGCCAGCAGCTTAGACAGTGCGGGCTACACCTTC. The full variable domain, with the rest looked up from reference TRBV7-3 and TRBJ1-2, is GAGVSQTPSNKVTEKGKYVELRCDPISGHTALYWYRQSLGQGPEFLIYFQGTGAADDSGLPNDRFFAVRPEGSVSTLKIQRTERGDSAVYLCASSLDSAGYTFGSGTRLTVV.

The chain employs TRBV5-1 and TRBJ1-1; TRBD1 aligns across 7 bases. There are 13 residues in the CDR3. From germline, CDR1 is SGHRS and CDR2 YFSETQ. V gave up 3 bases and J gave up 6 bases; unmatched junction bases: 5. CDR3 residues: CASSSRGAAEAFF. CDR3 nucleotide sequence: TGCGCCAGCAGCTCCAGGGGGGCGGCTGAAGCTTTCTTT. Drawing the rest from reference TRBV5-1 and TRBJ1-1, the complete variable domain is KAGVTQTPRYLIKTRGQQVTLSCSPISGHRSVSWYQQTPGQGLQFLFEYFSETQRNKGNFPGRFSGRQFSNSRSEMNVSTLELGDSALYLCASSSRGAAEAFFGQGTRLTVV.

The CDR3 coding sequence is TGTGCCAGCACCTGGAGGTTTGGATTGAATGAGCAGTTCTTC. Translating gives CASTWRFGLNEQFF. The chain uses TRBV11-2 and TRBJ2-1, with D possibly matching TRBD2 (5 bases). V lost 7 bases, J lost 7 bases, and 17 bases lay in between. This CDR3 is 14 amino acids long. CDR1 and CDR2 (germline): SGHAT, FQNNGV.